This TCR beta chain emerged from a study of T cell responses to AZD1222 COVID-19 vaccine. CDR1 and CDR2 (germline): SQVTM, ANQGSEA. The CDR3 has 15 amino acids. The trim removed 7 bases at V and 8 bases at J, leaving 12 bases unmatched. Repertoires were generated with immunoSEQ multiplex PCR, while TCRdb's copy carries only in-frame clones and drops some. The sample includes approximately 150,000 clones, roughly nine tenths of them seen just once. The J gene is TRBJ2-1, the V gene TRBV29-1, with 12 bases matching TRBD2. Sequenced here: peripheral blood, sampled 28 days after the second AZD1222 dose. The receptor was derived from an adult who received the AZD1222 COVID-19 vaccine. The CDR3, as DNA: TGCAGCGCCCAGGGGGCTAGCGGGAGGGCCTATGAGCAGTTCTTC. Its translation is CSAQGASGRAYEQFF.